The 31 T cell receptor beta chains presented below share a single source sample, sequenced in a study of shared clonotypes between healthy human individuals. TCRdb keeps only in-frame clones here, not all; method: immunoSEQ multiplex PCR. The sample includes 150,000 to 200,000 clones, 65% to 70% of them seen just once. Sequenced: memory CD4+ T cells sorted from blood. Subset given: CD45RA-negative fraction. All receptors come from a man aged 25 to 45 in good health.

This clone was observed a few times. The genes are TRBV18 and TRBJ2-7, with D unclear. The V end was cut by 0 bases, the J end by 10 bases, with 16 bases between. The length of the CDR3 is 14 residues. Germline CDR1 KGHSH, CDR2 LQKENI. The CDR3 coding sequence is TGTGCCAGCTCACCACCGGAGACTCGTAACCGACAGTACTTC. Encoded protein: CASSPPETRNRQYF.

The V and J genes are TRBV5-4 and TRBJ2-7; TRBD1 might be the D (5 bases). CDR3 length: 14 residues. The V gene lost 0 bases and the J gene lost 9 bases, with 16 bases spanning the gap. Germline V gives CDR1 SGHNT, CDR2 YYREEE (reference sequence). CDR3 in DNA: TGTGCCAGCAGCTTGGACGGGCCAGGGTCTGCGCAGTACTTC. Residues: CASSLDGPGSAQYF.

The chain combines TRBV7-2 with TRBJ2-2; the match to TRBD2 covers 12 bases. Per germline, CDR1 SGHTA and CDR2 FQGNSA. This CDR3 region has 19 residues. The junction had 14 bases not matched to a gene; V was cut back by 5 bases and J by 4 bases. The CDR3: CASSLRFRLAGAGTGELFF. The CDR3 DNA is TGTGCCAGCAGCCTAAGATTTAGACTAGCGGGGGCGGGCACCGGGGAGCTGTTTTTT. Combining the CDR3 with reference TRBV7-2 and TRBJ2-2 gives the whole variable domain GAGVSQSPSNKVTEKGKDVELRCDPISGHTALYWYRQSLGQGLEFLIYFQGNSAPDKSGLPSDRFSAERTGGSVSTLTIQRTQQEDSAVYLCASSLRFRLAGAGTGELFFGEGSRLTVL.

The V call is TRBV5-4, the J call TRBJ2-1, with D possibly called TRBD1 or TRBD2 (5 bases each). Trimming stripped 8 bases from V and 8 bases from J, with 20 bases between. This CDR3 spans 14 amino acids. The germline V gene has CDR1 SGHNT and CDR2 YYREEE (reference sequence). DNA for the CDR3: TGTGCCAGTAGGGACCCTACGGAGGTCCATGAGCAGTTCTTC. Translating it yields CASRDPTEVHEQFF.

In this sample, this clone turned up many times. This chain connects TRBV28 to TRBJ1-2, with TRBD1 matching over 7 bases. The CDR3 runs 14 residues. V gave up 6 bases and J gave up 5 bases; unmatched junction bases: 9. Germline V gives CDR1 MDHEN, CDR2 SYDVKM. CDR3: CASRTGQDTYGYTF. CDR3 sequence (DNA): TGTGCCAGCAGGACAGGGCAGGACACTTATGGCTACACCTTC.

DNA of the CDR3: TGTGCCAGCAGCTTAGCGCGCCGGACCATCACTGAAGCTTTCTTT. It codes for CASSLARRTITEAFF. The rearrangement joins TRBV11-2 to TRBJ1-1; D remains unclear. Deletions cut 1 base from V and 4 bases from J, with 13 bases between. Per germline, CDR1 SGHAT and CDR2 FQNNGV. The CDR3 is 15 residues long.

The sample holds a few counts of this clone. The rearrangement joins TRBV5-4 to TRBJ1-4, with no clear D. The length of the CDR3 is 16 residues. V dropped 4 bases and J dropped 7 bases, with 20 bases sitting between them. Germline V gene data show CDR1 as SGHNT and CDR2 as YYREEE (reference sequence). In DNA form, the CDR3 reads TGTGCCAGCAGCGCGCGTACCGGGAGACGCTCTGAAAAACTGTTTTTT. It codes for CASSARTGRRSEKLFF.

V usage is TRBV7-9 and J usage is TRBJ2-1, with TRBD2 matching 9 bases. J was trimmed by 8 bases and V by 1 base; bases with no gene match: 9. The CDR3 has 16 amino acids. Per germline, CDR1 SEHNR and CDR2 FQNEAQ (reference sequence). The CDR3, as DNA: TGTGCCAGCAGCTTAGTTAATGGCGGGAGGGCCTATGAGCAGTTCTTC. This encodes CASSLVNGGRAYEQFF.

The V gene is TRBV9, the J gene TRBJ2-5, with TRBD1 as a possible D gene (7 bases). CDR3 size: 14 residues. V was cut by 1 base and J by 4 bases, with 11 bases left in between. Germline V lookup: CDR1 SGDLS, CDR2 YYNGEE. CDR3 sequence (DNA): TGTGCCAGCAGCGTACAGGGGGGAGGAGAGACCCAGTACTTC. Protein: CASSVQGGGETQYF.

This clone appeared once. For the CDR3, the DNA is TGTGCCAGCAGTCGAAGACAGGGGGGGACGGAGACCCAGTACTTC. Encoded protein: CASSRRQGGTETQYF. The rearrangement uses TRBV6-5 and TRBJ2-5, with TRBD1 matching over 9 bases. Germline-derived CDR1 and CDR2 are MNHEY and SVGAGI. This CDR3 is built from 15 residues. V was clipped by 5 bases and J by 5 bases; unmatched bases: 9.

The chain joins TRBV19 to TRBJ1-5, with a possible D match to TRBD1 (6 bases). CDR1 LNHDA and CDR2 SQIVND come from the germline V gene (reference sequence). The length of the CDR3 is 15 residues. V was trimmed by 5 bases and J by 3 bases, leaving 14 bases between them. DNA of the CDR3: TGTGCCAGTAGTCCCGAGGGGGGGTACAATCAGCCCCAGCATTTT. Translation: CASSPEGGYNQPQHF.

Only a few counts were recorded for this clone. The rearrangement joins TRBV4-3 to TRBJ2-3; possibly TRBD2 for D (5 bases). Deletions cut 1 base from V and 4 bases from J, with 6 bases between. The CDR3 sequence is 13 residues long. CDR1 and CDR2 (germline): LGHNA, YSLEER. The CDR3 nucleotides are TGCGCCAGCAGCCAAGGGCGGGCAGATACGCAGTATTTT. This codes for CASSQGRADTQYF.

The rearrangement uses TRBV6-1 and TRBJ2-7; D ambiguous. The CDR3 totals 15 residues. Germline V gene data show CDR1 as MNHNS and CDR2 as SASEGT. The germline V and J ends were trimmed by 7 bases and 1 base, with 17 bases remaining between them. Here the CDR3 reads CASTLNVLASYEQYF. The CDR3 region has the DNA TGTGCCAGCACTCTGAACGTGTTGGCATCCTACGAGCAGTACTTC.

The chain is built from TRBV9 and TRBJ2-3; D may be TRBD2 (5 bases). Deletions cut 3 bases from V and 6 bases from J, with 20 bases between. Germline values: CDR1 SGDLS, CDR2 YYNGEE. CDR3 length: 16 amino acids. The CDR3 bases are TGTGCCAGCAGCGCCGATACTAGGTTCCAGAAGGATACGCAGTATTTT. Its translation is CASSADTRFQKDTQYF.

This clone was seen ten or more times. Sequence at one end of the junction differs from germline and may be a read error. The V call is TRBV7-2, the J call TRBJ2-7; 10 bases map to TRBD1. The CDR3 runs to 12 residues. In germline, CDR1 is SGHTA, CDR2 FQGNSA. The CDR3 loop reads CASSSDRGIRDF. Here the CDR3 DNA reads TGTGCCAGCAGCTCGGACAGGGGGATCCGGGACTTC.

The CDR3 loop reads CASSKWVRNTEAFF. CDR3 DNA sequence: TGTGCCAGCAGTAAGTGGGTTCGGAACACTGAAGCTTTCTTT. The gene calls are TRBV5-6 and TRBJ1-1; no reliable D call. This CDR3 spans 14 amino acids. With 5 bases removed from V and 1 base from J, the gap between germline ends came to 12 bases. Germline V gene lookup returns CDR1 SGHDT and CDR2 YYEEEE.

Written as DNA, the CDR3 is TGTGCCAGCAGTGAGGACCGCGCACGCGGGGAGCTGTTTTTT. Residues: CASSEDRARGELFF. The V gene is TRBV6-1, the J gene TRBJ2-2; D remains ambiguous. The germline V gene has CDR1 MNHNS and CDR2 SASEGT. V lost 3 bases, J lost 7 bases, and 12 bases lay in between. This CDR3 has 14 amino acids.

The chain links TRBV7-9 to TRBJ2-1, with TRBD2 identical over 8 bases. V dropped 5 bases and J dropped 0; count of bases not matched to a gene: 12. The CDR3 has 18 amino acids. Germline V gene sequence: CDR1 SEHNR, CDR2 FQNEAQ (reference sequence). CDR3 coding DNA: TGTGCCAGCAGCCCCAGAGGACGGGAGGGCCACTCCTACAATGAGCAGTTCTTC. Translation gives CASSPRGREGHSYNEQFF.

The chain has TRBV10-3 and TRBJ1-4; D is undetermined. Germline V gene lookup returns CDR1 ENHRY and CDR2 SYGVKD. The CDR3 is made up of 14 amino acids. The V gene lost 10 bases and the J gene lost 4 bases, with 16 bases spanning the gap. The CDR3 loop is CATKTGRDNEKLFF. CDR3 bases: TGTGCCACAAAAACTGGACGGGATAATGAAAAACTGTTTTTT.

This clone was seen a single time. The chain links TRBV6-6 to TRBJ1-2; maybe TRBD1 (5 bases). Trimming left V 6 bases short and J 8 bases short, with 19 bases between. This CDR3 spans 14 amino acids. Germline V gene sequence: CDR1 MNHNY, CDR2 SVGAGI (reference sequence). CDR3 in amino acids: CASSTGLREEGYTF. Written as DNA, the CDR3 is TGTGCCAGCAGCACGGGACTTAGGGAAGAAGGCTACACCTTC.

Of note for this clone: In the same sample, other DNA sequences code for this CDR3. The gene calls are TRBV30 and TRBJ2-3; D gene uncertain. The V end lost 4 bases, the J end lost 4 bases, and 12 bases lay between the germline ends. CDR3 length: 13 amino acids. CDR1 GTSNPN and CDR2 SVGIG come from the germline V gene (reference sequence). The chain's CDR3 is CAWTVAGADTQYF. The DNA of the CDR3 is TGTGCCTGGACGGTCGCTGGGGCAGATACGCAGTATTTT.

J is TRBJ2-5 and V is TRBV19; D is undetermined. Germline V gene data show CDR1 as LNHDA and CDR2 as SQIVND (reference sequence). This CDR3 has 13 residues. Trimming took off 3 bases at V and 5 bases at J, with 10 bases between the two ends. The CDR3 sequence: CASSMVKGETQYF. The CDR3 DNA reads as TGTGCCAGTAGTATGGTGAAAGGGGAGACCCAGTACTTC.

The gene calls are TRBV6-1 and TRBJ2-1; 8 bases line up with TRBD2. Germline V gives CDR1 MNHNS, CDR2 SASEGT. CDR3 length equals 10 residues. J was trimmed by 15 bases and V by 10 bases; bases with no gene match: 8. CDR3 sequence (DNA): TGTGCCACCAGGATAGCGGGGTCGTTCTTC. This translates into CATRIAGSFF.

The genes are TRBV21-1 and TRBJ2-5; the table gives TRBD2 as D, unverified against the DNA. TRBV21-1 is listed as a pseudogene. The CDR3 sequence is 14 residues long. The CDR3 region is CARRGRQGRETQYF. The CDR3 DNA is TGTGCCAGGCGGGGGAGGCAGGGGAGAGAGACCCAGTACTTC.

This rearrangement joins TRBV28 to TRBJ1-5, with 9 bases matching TRBD1. V dropped 8 bases and J dropped 6; count of bases not matched to a gene: 5. This CDR3 has 13 amino acids. CDR1 is MDHEN and CDR2 is SYDVKM in the germline V gene. The CDR3 protein is CASHRGRSQPQHF. The CDR3 DNA follows: TGTGCCAGCCACAGGGGGCGAAGTCAGCCCCAGCATTTT.

To note about this clone: One end of the junction does not line up with germline, which may come from a read error. This sequence joins TRBV10-3 and TRBJ1-4; D gene ambiguous. Germline assignment: CDR1 ENHRY and CDR2 SYGVKD. This CDR3 has 13 amino acids. CDR3 DNA: TGTGCCATCAGTCAGTCAGGAAATGAAAAACTGTTTTTT. Its protein is CAISQSGNEKLFF.

This chain links TRBV7-2 with TRBJ2-3; TRBD2 agrees at 7 bases. Germline CDR1 and CDR2: SGHTA and FQGNSA. V lost 1 base and J lost 2; bases outside the gene matches: 15. The CDR3 length is 19 residues. The CDR3, as DNA: TGTGCCAGCAGCTTAGGCCCGCCGTCGGTCCTAGCGGCCACAGATACGCAGTATTTT. Translated, it gives CASSLGPPSVLAATDTQYF.

In the case of this clone: This sample includes further DNA sequences coding for the same CDR3. The V gene is TRBV27, the J gene TRBJ1-5; 7 bases line up with TRBD1. The V and J ends lost 3 bases and 2 bases, in that order; junction bases with no gene match: 4. CDR3 size: 15 residues. Germline assignment: CDR1 MNHEY and CDR2 SMNVEV (reference sequence). For the CDR3, the DNA is TGTGCCAGCAGTTTGACAGGGAAGGGCAATCAGCCCCAGCATTTT. Its translation is CASSLTGKGNQPQHF.

The chain employs TRBV5-1 and TRBJ2-2; D gene ambiguous. Between the trimmed V and J ends, which lost 0 bases and 4 bases, there was a span of 10 bases. Germline values: CDR1 SGHRS, CDR2 YFSETQ. CDR3 length: 15 residues. CDR3 coding DNA: TGCGCCAGCAGCTTGGCGCTTGGCTCCACCGGGGAGCTGTTTTTT. Its translation is CASSLALGSTGELFF.

The rearrangement uses TRBV14 and TRBJ2-1, with D perhaps TRBD2 (5 bases). The germline V and J ends were trimmed by 1 base and 0 bases, with 10 bases remaining between them. Germline V gene data show CDR1 as SGHDN and CDR2 as FVKESK. This CDR3 is 16 amino acids long. The CDR3: CASSQGAVSSYNEQFF. The CDR3 DNA reads TGTGCCAGCAGCCAAGGAGCGGTGAGCTCCTACAATGAGCAGTTCTTC. The full variable domain, in which reference TRBV14 and TRBJ2-1 provide the parts outside the CDR3, is EAGVTQFPSHSVIEKGQTVTLRCDPISGHDNLYWYRRVMGKEIKFLLHFVKESKQDESGMPNNRFLAERTGGTYSTLKVQPAELEDSGVYFCASSQGAVSSYNEQFFGPGTRLTVL.

This chain uses TRBV25-1 with TRBJ2-3; no definite D call. The CDR3 is 11 residues long. CDR1 is MGHDK and CDR2 is SYGVNS in the germline V gene. Trimming pared 3 bases from V and 3 bases from J, leaving 1 base between. The CDR3 DNA sequence: TGTGCCAGCAGTGAGACAGATACGCAGTATTTT. Its translation: CASSETDTQYF.